What follows is one TCR beta chain and its context. This record belongs to a study of CD8 T cells in Susac syndrome. The CDR3 has 16 amino acids. Trimming pared 6 bases from V and 0 bases from J, leaving 18 bases between. Germline V gene data show CDR1 as DFQATT and CDR2 as SNEGSKA (reference sequence). Sequencing of TCR beta was performed on blood CD8+ and CD4+ T cells. Random hexamers served to reverse transcribe roughly 0.45 to 1 ug RNA. With immunoSEQ multiplex PCR, TCR beta CDR3 was amplified across 54 Vbeta and 13 Jbeta. TCRdb processed the immunoSEQ multiplex PCR reads anew with MiXCR; each CDR3 protein has one entry. The sample consists of under 200,000 distinct CDR3 sequences, 90% to 95% of them appearing once.

The source of this sequence is a human donor with Susac syndrome. The rearrangement joins TRBV20-1 to TRBJ1-5, with D unclear. The source material was CD4+ T cells from PBMCs. This CDR3 reads CSASSGTAYSNQPQHF. CDR3 coding DNA: TGCAGTGCAAGCTCAGGTACCGCGTATAGCAATCAGCCCCAGCATTTT.